These 9 T cell receptor beta chains share one sample of origin, sequenced in a study of beta chain features in type 1 diabetes. These receptors have no known antigen. General study points: TCRB CDR3 length was moderately but significantly reduced in all four CD4+ subsets of Type 1 diabetes patients.

TCRB transcripts that were expressed got sequenced, as all of the isolated RNA had been reverse transcribed. Repertoires were generated with immunoSEQ multiplex PCR, while TCRdb's copy carries only in-frame clones and drops some. The table shows roughly 730,000 clones, with around 15% occurring only once. The specimen was naive CD4+ T cells from blood. These receptors all come from a man younger than 30 with type 1 diabetes.

The sample holds a few counts of this clone. The J gene is TRBJ2-1, the V gene TRBV19; 9 bases fit TRBD2. The V segment lost 1 base and the J segment 7 bases; nucleotides outside the gene matches: 5. Per germline, CDR1 LNHDA and CDR2 SQIVND (reference sequence). The CDR3 loop spans 15 amino acids. CDR3 nucleotides: TGTGCCAGTAGTATAGCGGCTAGCGGGGAAAATGAGCAGTTCTTC. It is translated as CASSIAASGENEQFF. Full variable domain (remainder filled in from reference TRBV19 and TRBJ2-1): DGGITQSPKYLFRKEGQNVTLSCEQNLNHDAMYWYRQDPGQGLRLIYYSQIVNDFQKGDIAEGYSVSREKKESFPLTVTSAQKNPTAFYLCASSIAASGENEQFFGPGTRLTVL.

This clone was seen more than once but under ten times. V and J are TRBV29-1 and TRBJ2-5; 7 bases map to TRBD2. Germline CDR1 and CDR2: SQVTM and ANQGSEA. There are 15 residues in the CDR3. V shed 7 bases, J shed 1 base, and the junction held 12 bases outside the gene matches. In nucleotides, the CDR3 is TGCAGCGCCGGGGGTGGTGGCGGGGGCCAAGAGACCCAGTACTTC. Protein sequence: CSAGGGGGGQETQYF.

The V call is TRBV28, the J call TRBJ1-6, with a weak D call TRBD1 (5 bases). There are 13 residues in the CDR3. V was trimmed by 3 bases and J by 9 bases, leaving 9 bases between them. Germline loops: CDR1 MDHEN, CDR2 SYDVKM. In DNA form, the CDR3 reads TGTGCCAGCAGTTTGCTCGGGGGTTCACCCCTCCACTTT. Amino acids: CASSLLGGSPLHF.

The chain employs TRBV30 and TRBJ1-1; 7 nucleotides agree with TRBD1. Germline trimming cut 5 bases from V and 4 bases from J; bases unmatched to any gene: 4. The CDR3 has 12 amino acids. Germline assignment: CDR1 GTSNPN and CDR2 SVGIG (reference sequence). The CDR3 DNA sequence: TGTGCCTGGGGGACAGTTCCCACTGAAGCTTTCTTT. This gives the protein CAWGTVPTEAFF.

This clone was seen more than once but under ten times. The chain links TRBV7-2 to TRBJ2-3; a possible D gene is TRBD2 (6 bases). The length of the CDR3 is 18 residues. V dropped 0 bases and J dropped 2 bases, with 18 bases sitting between them. Germline CDR1 is SGHTA and CDR2 is FQGNSA. CDR3 residues: CASSLAGLNDGHTDTQYF. The CDR3, as DNA: TGTGCCAGCAGCTTAGCAGGACTAAACGATGGCCACACAGATACGCAGTATTTT.

The chain couples TRBV5-6 to TRBJ2-3; D is ambiguous. This CDR3 has 12 amino acids. V lost 4 bases, J lost 2 bases, and 5 bases lay in between. Germline V gene data show CDR1 as SGHDT and CDR2 as YYEEEE. In DNA form, the CDR3 reads TGTGCCAGCAGCCCTGACACAGATACGCAGTATTTT. Translation gives CASSPDTDTQYF.

Only a few counts were recorded for this clone. Other DNA sequences in this specimen translate into the identical CDR3. The V gene is TRBV27, the J gene TRBJ1-1; D gene uncertain. Per the germline V gene, CDR1 is MNHEY and CDR2 is SMNVEV (reference sequence). The CDR3 has 13 residues. The germline V and J ends were trimmed by 3 bases and 0 bases, with 5 bases remaining between them. The CDR3 sequence is CASSFSLNTEAFF. For the CDR3, the DNA is TGTGCCAGCAGTTTCAGTCTGAACACTGAAGCTTTCTTT.

This clone was counted only a few times. The chain is built from TRBV27 and TRBJ1-1; possible D gene TRBD1, 6 bases. The CDR3 is 17 residues long. Trimming took 6 bases from V and 0 from J, leaving 20 bases between them. Per germline, CDR1 MNHEY and CDR2 SMNVEV (reference sequence). The CDR3 nucleotides read TGTGCCAGCAGCTCAAAGGGGGGTAATCTCATGAACACTGAAGCTTTCTTT. Translation gives CASSSKGGNLMNTEAFF.

In its sample, this clone was seen a few times. The rearrangement links TRBV7-2 to TRBJ1-6, with 8 nucleotides matching TRBD1. The J segment lost 0 bases and the V segment lost 7 bases, leaving 8 bases of the junction unmatched. The V gene's germline CDR1 is SGHTA and CDR2 FQGNSA. CDR3 length equals 17 residues. The CDR3 loop reads CASTNRQGYSYNSPLHF. The CDR3 DNA reads as TGTGCCAGCACCAATAGACAGGGGTACTCCTATAATTCACCCCTCCACTTT.